Listed below are T cell receptor beta chains from one sample, sequenced in a study of metastatic and nonmetastatic thyroid tumors. TCRdb re-clonotyped the PCR reads through MiXCR. The data hold around 18,000 clones, with 21% observed a single time. The sequencing sample was made of tumor tissue. These receptors were obtained from a female donor with papillary thyroid cancer or a benign thyroid nodule (not recorded which). Some clones in this sample may be carry-over from other donors' samples. Each CDR3 is given without its conserved first and last residue. The order of the fields is CDR3 protein, J gene, V gene.

VISIRTGTNVLT	TRBJ2-6	TRBV19
ASSRVWGLPYEQY	TRBJ2-7	TRBV19
SARYYGQPQH	TRBJ1-5	TRBV20-1
SATRDGYSYERY	TRBJ2-7	TRBV20-1
ATSDLRQVGGYT	TRBJ1-2	TRBV24-1
ASSPDSRDTQY	TRBJ2-3	TRBV6-1
ASGGLVFYEQY	TRBJ2-7	TRBV28
ASSLGGATYT	TRBJ1-2	TRBV7-9
ASSSQPLRRDFTGELF	TRBJ2-2	TRBV6-2/TRBV6-3
ASSSGGRRRQY	TRBJ2-7	TRBV6-5
ASSLNRVRETQY	TRBJ2-5	TRBV12-3/TRBV12-4
SARDLRLAEETQY	TRBJ2-5	TRBV20-1
ASSSPAGQPTREQF	TRBJ2-1	TRBV6-2/TRBV6-3
ASSLGDFREQY	TRBJ2-7	TRBV7-8
ASSRGTAQETQY	TRBJ2-5	TRBV18
ASSFGRTQY	TRBJ2-5	TRBV27
ASSIAQPGELF	TRBJ2-2	TRBV19
ASSLLTGFVSEQF	TRBJ2-1	TRBV5-1